This T cell receptor (beta chain) was observed in a study of Tregs in tolerant kidney transplant recipients. Looking at the study overall: Sorting of CD4+CD25+CD127- cells followed 3-day belatacept mixed lymphocyte reactions, sometimes with approximately five-day graft donor restimulation. Recipient cells were told from donor cells by antibody staining.

V shed 6 bases and J 3 bases; nucleotides not matched to a gene: 3. This CDR3 is 14 amino acids long. The germline CDR1 and CDR2 sequences are WSHSY and SAAADI. With regard to this clone: Its target is unknown.

TCRdb keeps only in-frame clones here, not all; method: immunoSEQ multiplex PCR. The sample has approximately 41,000 clones, nearly 97% seen once. The chain couples TRBV10-2 to TRBJ2-5; 11 bases map to TRBD2. This sequence was found in a human donor in good health. What was sequenced was Tregs from blood cultured with allogeneic cells. The CDR3 DNA reads TGCGCCAGCAGGGTTAGCGGGGGGGAAGAGACCCAGTACTTC. It translates to CASRVSGGEETQYF.